These 12 T cell receptor beta chains originate from one sample sequenced in a study of blood T cell repertoires in COVID-19. Libraries were prepared by immunoSEQ multiplex PCR; TCRdb keeps only in-frame clonotypes and omits some of them. Of approximately 77,000 clones listed, roughly 89% are singletons. Sequencing was carried out using peripheral blood. The source of these receptors is a man between 45 and 60 years old with active COVID-19.

V and J are TRBV6-5 and TRBJ1-1, with a possible D match to TRBD1 (5 bases). The CDR3 is 13 residues long. Germline V lookup: CDR1 MNHEY, CDR2 SVGAGI. Trimming took 7 bases from V and 3 from J, leaving 12 bases between them. The CDR3, as DNA: TGTGCCAGCAAGGCCAGGGTCGACACTGAAGCTTTCTTT. It specifies CASKARVDTEAFF.

The chain couples TRBV6-5 to TRBJ2-3; 8 nucleotides match TRBD1. Germline CDR1 MNHEY, CDR2 SVGAGI. The CDR3 sequence is 15 residues long. The junction had 11 bases not matched to a gene; V was cut back by 6 bases and J by 6 bases. Here the CDR3 reads CASRDRGTRVDTQYF. CDR3 DNA: TGTGCCAGCAGAGACAGGGGAACGCGGGTTGATACGCAGTATTTT.

The chain uses TRBV7-2 and TRBJ1-2; D not resolved. This CDR3 comprises 14 residues. V was cut by 3 bases and J by 8 bases, with 16 bases left in between. CDR1 and CDR2 from the germline V gene are SGHTA and FQGNSA. The CDR3 DNA sequence: TGTGCCAGCAGCTTGGACTGGACTTTAGGGGGCTACACCTTC. This encodes CASSLDWTLGGYTF.

This chain joins TRBV9 and TRBJ2-5; D is ambiguous. The CDR3 contains 14 residues. The germline V gene has CDR1 SGDLS and CDR2 YYNGEE. V was pared by 0 bases and J by 0 bases, with 6 bases between. The CDR3 region has the DNA TGTGCCAGCAGCGTAGATTCCTACCAAGAGACCCAGTACTTC. This encodes CASSVDSYQETQYF.

This rearrangement joins TRBV27 to TRBJ2-3, with 7 bases matching TRBD1. From germline, CDR1 is MNHEY and CDR2 SMNVEV (reference sequence). The length of the CDR3 is 17 residues. V was clipped by 5 bases and J by 5 bases; unmatched bases: 16. The CDR3 protein is CASSPYRQGAGGDTQYF. The CDR3 DNA sequence: TGTGCCAGCAGTCCGTACCGACAGGGAGCAGGGGGAGATACGCAGTATTTT.

This sequence joins TRBV5-1 and TRBJ2-2, with 9 bases aligning to TRBD1. Looked up from germline, CDR1 is SGHRS and CDR2 is YFSETQ. V lost 2 bases and J lost 7; bases outside the gene matches: 6. This CDR3 is 15 amino acids long. CDR3 coding DNA: TGCGCCAGCAGCTTTGGACAGGGGTTCGGCGGGGAGCTGTTTTTT. Protein product: CASSFGQGFGGELFF.

CDR3 DNA sequence: TGTGCCAGCAGCCCACAGGGCCTTCTAGAAAAACTGTTTTTT. Translated, it gives CASSPQGLLEKLFF. V gene TRBV7-8 combines with J gene TRBJ1-4, with a possible D match to TRBD1 (6 bases). CDR1 SGHVS and CDR2 FQNEAQ come from the germline V gene. The CDR3 is 14 residues long. Deletions cut 5 bases from V and 8 bases from J, with 15 bases between. Variable domain in full (rest from reference TRBV7-8 and TRBJ1-4): GAGVSQSPRYKVAKRGQDVALRCDPISGHVSLFWYQQALGQGPEFLTYFQNEAQLDKSGLPSDRFFAERPEGSVSTLKIQRTQQEDSAVYLCASSPQGLLEKLFFGSGTQLSVL.

V and J are TRBV6-5 and TRBJ2-7, with D possibly being TRBD1 (6 bases). Germline V gives CDR1 MNHEY, CDR2 SVGAGI. Trimming removed 6 bases at V and 6 bases at J, with 9 bases between. The CDR3 loop spans 11 amino acids. CDR3: CASRRTAEQYF. CDR3 coding DNA: TGTGCCAGCAGGAGGACAGCCGAGCAGTACTTC.

The V call is TRBV6-5, the J call TRBJ2-3; D unclear. With 6 bases removed from V and 1 base from J, the gap between germline ends came to 14 bases. The germline CDR1 and CDR2 sequences are MNHEY and SVGAGI. The CDR3 is 15 amino acids. The CDR3 nucleotides are TGTGCCAGCAGCTCGACACCCACGGGCACAGATACGCAGTATTTT. Protein sequence: CASSSTPTGTDTQYF.

The V gene is TRBV7-2, the J gene TRBJ1-1; 8 bases map to TRBD1. The CDR3 consists of 16 residues. CDR1 and CDR2 (germline): SGHTA, FQGNSA. V lost 5 bases and J lost 5; bases outside the gene matches: 13. CDR3 protein: CASSPDTGQGGTEAFF. The CDR3 DNA sequence: TGTGCCAGCAGCCCAGATACTGGACAGGGCGGAACTGAAGCTTTCTTT.

This clone was seen once. The rearrangement links TRBV27 to TRBJ2-3; tentatively, D is TRBD2 (7 bases). There are 15 residues in the CDR3. V was pared by 9 bases and J by 1 base, with 17 bases between. The germline V gene encodes CDR1 MNHEY and CDR2 SMNVEV (reference sequence). The CDR3 here is CASGLAGARTDTQYF. The CDR3 coding sequence is TGTGCCAGTGGGTTGGCGGGGGCCCGCACAGATACGCAGTATTTT.

The gene calls are TRBV4-1 and TRBJ1-3; D is unresolved. Germline V gene lookup returns CDR1 MGHRA and CDR2 YSYEKL. Trimming shortened V by 0 bases and J by 2 bases, and 11 bases separated the two germline ends. This CDR3 has 16 residues. CDR3: CASSQEQAYPGNTIYF. The CDR3 nucleotides read TGCGCCAGCAGCCAAGAGCAGGCGTATCCTGGAAACACCATATATTTT.